This is a list of T cell receptor beta chains from one sample in a study of blood T cell repertoires in COVID-19. The data were produced by immunoSEQ multiplex PCR, yet TCRdb's version contains in-frame clones alone and is incomplete. The sample has 180,000 or so clones; 90% are singletons. Sequences were obtained from peripheral blood. These receptor sequences come from a man aged 50-60 years with acute or convalescent COVID-19. CDR3s include the opening cysteine and the closing phenylalanine or tryptophan. Fields, in order: V gene, clone size, J gene, CDR3 protein. Rows may omit the clone size; those that give it use once, few, many or a size class.

>TRBV28|.|TRBJ2-5
CASALGGARETQYF
>TRBV4-1|once|TRBJ2-1
CASSHAPGEADNEQFF
>TRBV5-1|.|TRBJ2-7
CASSLIGAGQPYEQYF
>TRBV9|.|TRBJ1-3
CASSPHGGFSGNTIYF
>TRBV3-1/TRBV3-2|once|TRBJ2-3
CASSQELDTQYF
>TRBV19|.|TRBJ2-1
CASSAPRAEPYNEQFF
>TRBV19|.|TRBJ1-1
CASADRLNTEAFF
>TRBV5-6|.|TRBJ2-5
CASSARWQGETQYF
>TRBV30|.|TRBJ1-5
CAWSYTGNQPQHF
>TRBV19|.|TRBJ1-3
CASSTESSGNTIYF
>TRBV5-1|.|TRBJ2-3
CASSGGTSRDTQYF
>TRBV27|.|TRBJ1-5
CASSLLVHQPQHF
>TRBV19|.|TRBJ2-2
CASSIGGVTGELFF
>TRBV9|.|TRBJ1-1
CASGTGKGTEAFF
>TRBV27|.|TRBJ2-2
CASKEIGTGGTGELFF
>TRBV11-2|.|TRBJ1-1
CASSPRQNRVTEAFF
>TRBV9|.|TRBJ1-3
CASSRSGQNSGNTIYF
>TRBV2|.|TRBJ2-3
CASIQGASQPSTDTQYF
>TRBV10-3|.|TRBJ2-2
CAISGLADTGELFF
>TRBV6-5|.|TRBJ1-2
CASSIRGYYGYTF
>TRBV18|.|TRBJ2-5
CASSPEGETQYF
>TRBV5-1|.|TRBJ2-1
CASSRLADNEQFF
>TRBV7-2|.|TRBJ1-1
CASSLGWGGEAFF
>TRBV2|once|TRBJ1-2
CASGGERDYGYTF
>TRBV10-3|.|TRBJ2-1
CAIMGGAYNEQFF
>TRBV18|.|TRBJ2-1
CASSPQGVGLNEQFF
>TRBV10-3|.|TRBJ2-7
CAISAPGQGTYEQYF
>TRBV28|.|TRBJ1-5
CASSLTGQGWPQHF